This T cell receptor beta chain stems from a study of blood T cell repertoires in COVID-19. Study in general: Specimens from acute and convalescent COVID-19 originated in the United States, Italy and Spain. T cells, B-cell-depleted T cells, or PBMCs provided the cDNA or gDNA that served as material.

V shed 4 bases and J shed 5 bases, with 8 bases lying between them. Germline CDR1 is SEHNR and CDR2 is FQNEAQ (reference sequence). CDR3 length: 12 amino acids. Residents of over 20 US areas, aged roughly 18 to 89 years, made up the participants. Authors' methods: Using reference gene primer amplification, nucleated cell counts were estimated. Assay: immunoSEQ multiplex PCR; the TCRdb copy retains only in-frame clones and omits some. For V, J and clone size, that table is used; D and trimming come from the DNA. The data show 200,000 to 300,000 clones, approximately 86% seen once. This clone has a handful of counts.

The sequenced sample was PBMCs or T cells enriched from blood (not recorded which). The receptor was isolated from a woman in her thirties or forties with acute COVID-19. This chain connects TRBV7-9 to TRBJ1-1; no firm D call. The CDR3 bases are TGTGCCAGCAGCTCCGCGGGGACTGAAGCTTTCTTT. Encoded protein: CASSSAGTEAFF.